These T cell receptor beta chains were read from a single sample in a study of T cell repertoires in cytomegalovirus infection. TCRdb redid the calling of the reads with MiXCR, one entry per CDR3 protein. The top ten hold over 15% of the sample, which has 150,000 to 200,000 distinct CDR3 sequences, about a sixth seen once. The sequenced sample consisted of CD8+ T cells from PBMCs. The receptor source for this set is a human donor in good health (CMV status not recorded). Some clones in this sample may be carry-over from other donors' samples. Both conserved end residues are part of each CDR3. A D gene is named only where the DNA matches it firmly. Size values are once, few and many counts, or a class for expanded clones, and some rows have none.

.	TRBV19	TRBJ2-7	TRBD2	TGTGCCAGTAGTACCTTCCCAAGGACTAGCGGGTACTCCTACGAGCAGTACTTC	CASSTFPRTSGYSYEQYF
many	TRBV7-9	TRBJ2-7	.	TGTGCCGAGGAGGACAGTCGCTACGAGCAGTACTTC	CAEEDSRYEQYF
few	TRBV29-1	TRBJ2-7	.	TGCAGCGTTGATCTGGGGACCGAGCAGTACTTC	CSVDLGTEQYF
few	TRBV4-1	TRBJ2-7	TRBD1	TGCGCCAGCAGTGAGACAGGGGGCTCCTACGAGCAGTACTTC	CASSETGGSYEQYF
.	TRBV25-1	TRBJ1-1	TRBD1	TGTGCCAGCAGTGAAATCCAGGGGGCTCGTGAAGCTTTCTTT	CASSEIQGAREAFF
.	TRBV7-9	TRBJ2-1	TRBD2	TGTGCCAGCAGCCCCATAGCGGGGGGTTTTGTGGATGAGCAGTTCTTC	CASSPIAGGFVDEQFF
.	TRBV6-2/TRBV6-3	TRBJ1-2	.	TGTGCCAGCAGCCCCCGACTGAACTATGGCTACACCTTC	CASSPRLNYGYTF
.	TRBV7-9	TRBJ2-6	TRBD1	TGTGCCAGCAACCCAAATTCCGGGACAGGGGACTCTGGGGCCAACGTCCTGACTTTC	CASNPNSGTGDSGANVLTF
.	TRBV6-6	TRBJ2-1	TRBD2	TGTGCCAGCAGTCCCAGTCGGGGGGGCCGAAATGAGCAGTTCTTC	CASSPSRGGRNEQFF
.	TRBV28	TRBJ1-2	.	TGTGCCAGCAGTTTAAGCGGAGTCTATGGCTACACCTTC	CASSLSGVYGYTF
once	TRBV13	TRBJ1-1	.	TGTGCCAGCAGCCCGGAGGGGATGGATGAAGCTTTCTTT	CASSPEGMDEAFF
few	TRBV6-2/TRBV6-3	TRBJ1-1	.	TGTGCCAGCAGTTACTCGACTGCAATTGAAGCTTTCTTT	CASSYSTAIEAFF
.	TRBV5-5	TRBJ2-1	.	TGTGCCAGCAGCTTGGCCCAGGTACGCTACAATGAGCAGTTCTTC	CASSLAQVRYNEQFF
many	TRBV6-2/TRBV6-3	TRBJ2-5	.	TGTGCCAGCAGCGCCTCGGGAGTTGGAGAGACCCAGTACTTC	CASSASGVGETQYF
.	TRBV10-1	TRBJ1-1	.	TGCGCCAGCAGTGTAGAGGGTGGAACTGAAGCTTTCTTT	CASSVEGGTEAFF
few	TRBV7-2	TRBJ2-5	.	TGTGCCAGCAGCAACCGGGACACCCGGCGAGAGACCCAGTACTTC	CASSNRDTRRETQYF
.	TRBV19	TRBJ1-5	.	TGTGCCAGTAGTACAGGGGTGGCCCGAATTCAGCCCCAGCATTTT	CASSTGVARIQPQHF
many	TRBV7-2	TRBJ1-1	.	TGTGCCAGCAGCTTAGCTTGGCAGGGGATGAACACTGAAGCTTTCTTT	CASSLAWQGMNTEAFF
.	TRBV15	TRBJ2-1	.	TGTGCCACCAGCAGAGTTGCAGCTCGCGTGAATGAGCAGTTCTTC	CATSRVAARVNEQFF
few	TRBV7-8	TRBJ1-1	.	TGTGCCAGCAGCTCCCGGAAGGGGGGCACTGAAGCTTTCTTT	CASSSRKGGTEAFF
.	TRBV7-9	TRBJ2-1	.	TGTGCCAGCAGCTCGAACTGGGGTGACAATGAGCAGTTCTTC	CASSSNWGDNEQFF
.	TRBV28	TRBJ1-1	TRBD1	TGTGCCAGCAGCTTTGACAGGGGTGAAGCTTTCTTT	CASSFDRGEAFF
.	TRBV2	TRBJ2-1	TRBD2	TGTGCCAGCACCCCTGTAGCGGGGCAGTACAATGAGCAGTTCTTC	CASTPVAGQYNEQFF
few	TRBV7-8	TRBJ1-1	.	TGTGCCAGCAGCTTAGTGGGGGGCCCTCGGAGTGGCACTGAAGCTTTCTTT	CASSLVGGPRSGTEAFF
few	TRBV3-1	TRBJ1-2	.	TGTGCCAGCAGCCAAGGGGGCTCGGCCAGGCCTACGTATGGCTACACCTTC	CASSQGGSARPTYGYTF
few	TRBV27	TRBJ2-1	.	TGTGCCAGCAGTCTAACCCGACTAGCAGGGGGCAATGAGCAGTTCTTC	CASSLTRLAGGNEQFF
few	TRBV11-3	TRBJ2-1	TRBD2	TGTGCCAGCAGCTTACGGGGGGGAAGCGGGTCCTACAATGAGCAGTTCTTC	CASSLRGGSGSYNEQFF
.	TRBV7-2	TRBJ2-7	.	TGTGCCAGCAGCTTTGTGTCGGGGAGCTACGAGCAGTACTTC	CASSFVSGSYEQYF
.	TRBV6-2/TRBV6-3	TRBJ2-7	.	TGTGCCAGCAGCCGGGCCGTTGGGCCCTACGAGCAGTACTTC	CASSRAVGPYEQYF
.	TRBV4-3	TRBJ2-7	.	TGCGCCAGCAGCCAAGACCCGGGACTCTCCTACGAGCAGTACTTC	CASSQDPGLSYEQYF
.	TRBV20-1	TRBJ2-1	TRBD2	TGCAGTGCTAGAGATTCCAGCGGGAGGATGTACAATGAGCAGTTCTTC	CSARDSSGRMYNEQFF
many	TRBV7-8	TRBJ1-2	.	TGTGCCAGCAGCCGTCTGGGGGGGGACTATGGCTACACCTTC	CASSRLGGDYGYTF
.	TRBV18	TRBJ1-5	TRBD1	TGTGCCAGCTCACCGGACAGGGGGCTTAGCAATCAGCCCCAGCATTTT	CASSPDRGLSNQPQHF
many	TRBV28	TRBJ1-5	.	TGTGCCAGCAGTTTGTTGGAGGACGATCAGCCCCAGCATTTT	CASSLLEDDQPQHF
many	TRBV7-3	TRBJ2-3	TRBD2	TGTGCCAGCAGCCAATATAGCGGGAGTGGTGCAGATACGCAGTATTTT	CASSQYSGSGADTQYF
few	TRBV10-3	TRBJ1-2	.	TGTGCCATCAGAGAGAAGACTAACTATGGCTACACCTTC	CAIREKTNYGYTF
few	TRBV7-2	TRBJ2-5	TRBD2	TGTGCCAGCAGCTTGAACGGGAGGGCCCCTGAGACCCAGTACTTC	CASSLNGRAPETQYF
.	TRBV23-1	TRBJ2-3	.	TGCGCCAGCAGTCATCGGTCCCCCCCCGATACGCAGTATTTT	CASSHRSPPDTQYF
.	TRBV6-5	TRBJ2-2	TRBD2	TGTGCCAGCAGACGGGGGGTTTACGATAATGCCGGGGAGCTGTTTTTT	CASRRGVYDNAGELFF
.	TRBV28	TRBJ2-1	TRBD1	TGTGCCAGCAGTTTCCACGGGACAGTGTATAGTGGTGAGGGGTTCTTC	CASSFHGTVYSGEGFF
few	TRBV29-1	TRBJ2-7	.	TGCAGCGTTGAAGAGGACAGCTCCTACGAGCAGTACTTC	CSVEEDSSYEQYF
.	TRBV20-1	TRBJ1-2	.	TGCAGTGCTAGAGTTGATTGGGGGGCGAGAGTCTACACCTTC	CSARVDWGARVYTF
.	TRBV20-1	TRBJ2-2	.	TGCAGTGCTAAGCACGGGGGAGACGACACCGGGGAGCTGTTTTTT	CSAKHGGDDTGELFF
few	TRBV28	TRBJ2-7	TRBD1	TGTGCCAGCAGTGAGACCTCGGACAGGGCCTACGAGCAGTACTTC	CASSETSDRAYEQYF
.	TRBV7-2	TRBJ2-2	TRBD1	TGTGCCAGCAGCTTTCTGGACAGGGGGCGTACCGGGGAGCTGTTTTTT	CASSFLDRGRTGELFF
.	TRBV11-2	TRBJ2-5	.	TGTGCCAGCAGCTTAGTAGCCGGGCGCGAGACCCAGTACTTC	CASSLVAGRETQYF
.	TRBV3-1	TRBJ2-5	.	TGTGCCAGCACCTCCTACGGGGCCCAAGAGACCCAGTACTTC	CASTSYGAQETQYF
.	TRBV6-2/TRBV6-3	TRBJ2-1	TRBD2	TGTGCCAGCAGTTACGCTCTAGCGGGAGAAAATGAGCAGTTCTTC	CASSYALAGENEQFF
few	TRBV7-9	TRBJ2-7	TRBD2	TGTGCCAGCAGGTCACTAGCGGGGGGGACAGCCTACGAGCAGTACTTC	CASRSLAGGTAYEQYF
.	TRBV7-8	TRBJ2-3	.	TGTGCCAGCAGCTTAGGGATGATGCTAAGCACAGATACGCAGTATTTT	CASSLGMMLSTDTQYF
.	TRBV7-2	TRBJ2-3	TRBD2	TGTGCCAGCAGCGCCCGACTAGCGGGAGTCACAGATACGCAGTATTTT	CASSARLAGVTDTQYF
many	TRBV7-2	TRBJ2-3	.	TGTGCCAGCAGCTTGGGCCGCCCAGATACGCAGTATTTT	CASSLGRPDTQYF
few	TRBV10-3	TRBJ1-1	.	TGTGCCATCAGCGAGGACACTTACACTGAAGCTTTCTTT	CAISEDTYTEAFF
many	TRBV2	TRBJ2-5	.	TGTGCCAGCAGACTAGCCCAAGAGACCCAGTACTTC	CASRLAQETQYF
few	TRBV28	TRBJ2-1	TRBD2	TGTGCCAGCGGCGGGAGGGCCGAGGATGAGCAGTTCTTC	CASGGRAEDEQFF